The present entry profiles one T cell receptor beta chain with its context. The CDR3 spans 15 residues. The germline gives CDR1 MNHEY, CDR2 SVGEGT. The J segment lost 10 bases and the V segment lost 6 bases, leaving 12 bases of the junction unmatched. Cohorts were determined from participant-reported clinical history. The record originates from a study of blood T cell repertoires in COVID-19. Original processing methods: Amplification with reference gene primers provided the estimates of nucleated cell counts. Method: immunoSEQ multiplex PCR; TCRdb's copy keeps in-frame clones and lacks some. V, J and clone size derive from that table, while D and trimming were established from the DNA sequence. The sample holds 400,000 to 500,000 clones, 70% to 90% seen once.

Specimen: PBMCs or T cells enriched from blood (not recorded which). This clonotype was sampled from a woman aged 40-49 years who had recovered from COVID-19. The V gene is TRBV6-2 or TRBV6-3, the J gene TRBJ2-1; 10 bases match TRBD2. This CDR3 is CASSAPGLAAGEQFF. The CDR3 DNA sequence: TGTGCCAGCAGCGCCCCTGGACTAGCGGCAGGAGAGCAGTTCTTC.